A single sample gave rise to the 10 T cell receptor beta chains below, sequenced in a study of cytomegalovirus exposure and HLA in healthy donors. Amplification used 60 Vbeta primers and 13 Jbeta primers. TCRdb keeps only in-frame clones here, not all; method: immunoSEQ multiplex PCR. The data contain some 70,000 clones, approximately 70% of them singletons. The sequenced sample was PBMCs. The origin of the receptors is a male donor in good health and CMV-seropositive.

The genes are TRBV9 and TRBJ2-2; the D is unclear. CDR3 size: 12 residues. Trimming left V 4 bases short and J 3 bases short, with 4 bases between. Germline V CDR1 and CDR2: SGDLS, YYNGEE. CDR3 in DNA: TGTGCCAGCAGCCGAGACACCGGGGAGCTGTTTTTT. As protein: CASSRDTGELFF.

The CDR3 DNA reads TGCAGCGTGGAGGTCCACTCTGGAAACACCATATATTTT. This codes for CSVEVHSGNTIYF. V usage is TRBV29-1 and J usage is TRBJ1-3; D is unclear. The germline V gene encodes CDR1 SQVTM and CDR2 ANQGSEA. The CDR3 has 13 residues. The V end lost 6 bases, the J end lost 0 bases, and 9 bases lay between the germline ends.

The chain links TRBV19 to TRBJ1-2; maybe TRBD1 (6 bases). Germline CDR1 LNHDA, CDR2 SQIVND (reference sequence). The length of the CDR3 is 13 residues. V gave up 1 base and J gave up 8 bases, with 11 bases separating them. As DNA, the CDR3 is TGTGCCAGTAGTATAGGGGACATCAAAGGCTACACCTTC. Protein product: CASSIGDIKGYTF.

The CDR3 DNA sequence: TGTGCCAGCAGACAAGGACAGGGGGCCACAGATACGCAGTATTTT. It specifies CASRQGQGATDTQYF. The genes are TRBV6-6 and TRBJ2-3; 11 bases are a match to TRBD1. The CDR3 contains 15 residues. Germline-derived CDR1 and CDR2 are MNHNY and SVGAGI (reference sequence). The trim removed 6 bases at V and 2 bases at J, leaving 4 bases unmatched.

This clone was detected once. The V and J genes are TRBV9 and TRBJ2-7, with TRBD1 matching 10 bases. CDR3 length: 14 residues. Trimming took 0 bases from V and 5 from J; bases not matched to a gene: 2. Germline-derived CDR1 and CDR2 are SGDLS and YYNGEE. CDR3 DNA: TGTGCCAGCAGCGTAGTTGGGACAGGGGACGAGCAGTACTTC. It encodes CASSVVGTGDEQYF.

CDR3 DNA: TGTGCCAGTATCGGGACGGGAAGGCGGGGATATGGCTACACCTTC. Its protein is CASIGTGRRGYGYTF. J is TRBJ1-2 and V is TRBV19, with D possibly matching TRBD1 (5 bases). CDR1 and CDR2 from the germline V gene are LNHDA and SQIVND (reference sequence). The CDR3 has 15 amino acids. Trimming cost V 7 bases and J 5 bases, with 20 bases left between them.

This clone has a single count. This rearrangement joins TRBV5-5 to TRBJ1-5, with no clear D. The germline V and J ends were trimmed by 0 bases and 5 bases, with 15 bases remaining between them. Looked up from germline, CDR1 is SGHKS and CDR2 is YYEKEE (reference sequence). This CDR3 comprises 16 residues. CDR3 region: CASSLVGSGRDQPQHF. The CDR3 bases are TGTGCCAGCAGCTTGGTCGGGTCTGGCAGAGATCAGCCCCAGCATTTT.

V usage is TRBV6-6 and J usage is TRBJ1-5; D is ambiguous. The V gene lost 1 base and the J gene lost 4 bases, with 8 bases spanning the gap. The CDR3 is made up of 14 amino acids. Per germline, CDR1 MNHNY and CDR2 SVGAGI (reference sequence). CDR3 residues: CASSYFGRNQPQHF. In nucleotides, the CDR3 is TGTGCCAGCAGTTACTTCGGCAGGAATCAGCCCCAGCATTTT.

The chain recombines TRBV5-6 with TRBJ2-1; TRBD1 aligns across 7 bases. CDR3 size: 18 residues. Germline CDR1 SGHDT, CDR2 YYEEEE. J gave up 3 bases and V 2 bases, and 14 bases lay outside the gene matches. The CDR3 spells CASSFSRAGDSLYNEQFF. The CDR3 DNA follows: TGTGCCAGCAGCTTTTCCCGCGCCGGGGACAGCCTCTACAATGAGCAGTTCTTC.

This chain connects TRBV6-5 to TRBJ1-2, with D unclear. Germline CDR1 reads MNHEY; CDR2 reads SVGAGI. The V and J ends lost 6 bases and 3 bases respectively, with 17 bases between them. CDR3 size: 15 residues. CDR3 amino acids: CASRPLGSSDYGYTF. CDR3 DNA sequence: TGTGCCAGCAGACCCCTCGGTTCATCGGACTATGGCTACACCTTC.